This is a list of T cell receptor beta chains from one sample in a study of vaccination and CD4 T cells after COVID-19. These TCRs' antigens remain unknown. Via MiXCR, TCRdb re-called the PCR reads, giving one row per CDR3 protein. Altogether roughly 11,000 distinct CDR3 sequences are present, 65% to 80% being singletons, with the ten largest covering approximately 10%. The specimen sequenced was CD4+ T cells from blood, cultured in vitro. These receptors were taken from a human donor who had recovered from COVID-19. CDR3s include the opening cysteine and the closing phenylalanine or tryptophan. D genes are given only for firm matches. Expanded clones are given a class, and other clones once, few, many or no size at all.

cdr3_aa cdr3_nt v_call clone_size cdr3_length d_call j_call
CASSLSGLNNSPLHF TGTGCCAGCAGTTTATCCGGCCTTAATAATTCACCCCTCCACTTT TRBV12-3/TRBV12-4 NA 15 NA TRBJ1-6
CASSPPGGPNYGYTF TGTGCCAGCAGTCCCCCCGGGGGCCCTAACTATGGCTACACCTTC TRBV28 NA 15 NA TRBJ1-2
CSATKGERETQYF TGCAGTGCTACCAAGGGGGAAAGAGAGACCCAGTACTTC TRBV20-1 NA 13 NA TRBJ2-5
CASSSDGTSGKVEFF TGTGCCAGCAGCTCCGACGGGACTAGCGGGAAGGTAGAGTTCTTC TRBV11-2 NA 15 TRBD2 TRBJ2-1
CASSLARGVNYGYTF TGTGCCAGCAGCTTAGCGCGGGGTGTCAACTATGGCTACACCTTC TRBV7-2 NA 15 NA TRBJ1-2
CASSEARGNESPLHF TGTGCCAGCAGTGAGGCTCGGGGTAACGAATCACCCCTCCACTTT TRBV6-1 NA 15 NA TRBJ1-6
CASSEGGRQPQHF TGTGCCAGCAGTGAAGGGGGACGTCAGCCCCAGCATTTT TRBV2 NA 13 NA TRBJ1-5
CASSYQQGSNSPLHF TGTGCCAGCAGTTACCAACAGGGTTCCAATTCACCCCTCCACTTT TRBV6-2/TRBV6-3 NA 15 NA TRBJ1-6
CASSYTPVGLAGEGNEQFF TGTGCCAGCAGTTATACACCGGTGGGGCTAGCGGGAGAGGGCAATGAGCAGTTCTTC TRBV6-2/TRBV6-3 NA 19 TRBD2 TRBJ2-1
CASSIRTGPQETQYF TGTGCCAGTAGTATACGGACAGGGCCCCAAGAGACCCAGTACTTC TRBV19 medium-sized 15 TRBD1 TRBJ2-5
CASSASGQGKETQYF TGCGCCAGCAGCGCTAGCGGACAGGGCAAAGAGACCCAGTACTTC TRBV10-1 few 15 NA TRBJ2-5
CASSLVAGPLGEQFF TGTGCCAGCAGCTTAGTGGCCGGACCTTTGGGTGAGCAGTTCTTC TRBV7-6 NA 15 NA TRBJ2-1
CASSTRRLQYF TGTGCCAGCAGTACTAGACGACTGCAGTATTTT TRBV2 NA 11 NA TRBJ2-3
CATRDLLLIAKNIQYF TGTGCCACCCGGGACCTCCTTCTTATAGCCAAAAACATTCAGTACTTC TRBV15 NA 16 NA TRBJ2-4
CASSLRGTQNTGELFF TGTGCCAGCAGCTTACGTGGGACACAGAACACCGGGGAGCTGTTTTTT TRBV7-3 NA 16 NA TRBJ2-2
CSARDGRSTDTQYF TGCAGTGCCCGGGACGGGAGAAGCACAGATACGCAGTATTTT TRBV20-1 NA 14 NA TRBJ2-3
CASSQGSAGGYGNIQYF TGCGCCAGCAGCCAAGGTTCGGCGGGGGGGTACGGGAACATTCAGTACTTC TRBV4-1 few 17 TRBD2 TRBJ2-4
CASSLGPRGVVRTQQETQYF TGTGCCAGCAGCTTAGGACCCAGGGGTGTAGTTAGGACCCAGCAAGAGACCCAGTACTTC TRBV7-8 NA 20 NA TRBJ2-5
CASSRDRTMDGYTF TGTGCCAGCAGCCGGGACAGAACTATGGATGGCTACACCTTC TRBV4-2 NA 14 TRBD1 TRBJ1-2
CASSLGPWNQPQHF TGTGCCAGCAGTTTAGGACCGTGGAATCAGCCCCAGCATTTT TRBV11-2 NA 14 NA TRBJ1-5
CASSRTSGSTDTQYF TGTGCCAGCAGTCGGACTAGCGGATCCACAGATACGCAGTATTTT TRBV9 NA 15 TRBD2 TRBJ2-3
CASSPGLAGSDTQYF TGTGCCAGCAGCCCGGGACTAGCGGGATCAGATACGCAGTATTTT TRBV7-9 NA 15 TRBD2 TRBJ2-3
CASSMRGQGISPLHF TGTGCCAGCAGCATGCGGGGACAGGGGATTTCACCCCTCCACTTT TRBV21-1 NA 15 NA TRBJ1-6
CASTGQGRLMGTGELFF TGTGCCAGCACCGGACAGGGTCGGTTGATGGGCACCGGGGAGCTGTTTTTT TRBV19 NA 17 TRBD1 TRBJ2-2
CSARVAEMNTEAFF TGCAGTGCTAGAGTAGCGGAGATGAACACTGAAGCTTTCTTT TRBV20-1 once 14 NA TRBJ1-1
CASSIGGYQETQYF TGTGCCAGTAGTATAGGGGGTTACCAAGAGACCCAGTACTTC TRBV19 NA 14 NA TRBJ2-5
CASSLLGVGSNQPQHF TGTGCCAGCAGTTTATTGGGGGTGGGGAGCAATCAGCCCCAGCATTTT TRBV27 NA 16 NA TRBJ1-5
CSATSGGSRSTDTQYF TGCAGTGCTACTAGCGGGGGGTCCCGAAGCACAGATACGCAGTATTTT TRBV20-1 NA 16 TRBD2 TRBJ2-3
CASGSGQGASGFGGRSDEQFF TGTGCTAGTGGTTCGGGACAGGGGGCTAGCGGGTTTGGGGGGAGGAGCGATGAGCAGTTCTTC TRBV12-5 NA 21 TRBD1 TRBJ2-1
CASRDREASYEQYF TGTGCCAGCCGCGACAGGGAAGCATCCTACGAGCAGTACTTC TRBV6-2/TRBV6-3 NA 14 TRBD1 TRBJ2-7
CASSLAAGGYSYEQYF TGTGCCAGCAGCTTAGCAGCGGGAGGCTACTCCTACGAGCAGTACTTC TRBV11-2 NA 16 TRBD2 TRBJ2-7
CSARVGGTGGNQPQHF TGCAGTGCTAGAGTTGGAGGGACAGGAGGCAATCAGCCCCAGCATTTT TRBV20-1 NA 16 TRBD1 TRBJ1-5
CASSLVRTHLEQFF TGTGCCAGCAGTTTAGTCCGGACTCATCTTGAGCAGTTCTTC TRBV12-3/TRBV12-4 NA 14 NA TRBJ2-1
CASSLDGGNSPLHF TGTGCCAGCAGCCTGGACGGGGGGAATTCACCCCTCCACTTT TRBV5-5 NA 14 NA TRBJ1-6
CSARARWPDQPQHF TGCAGTGCTAGGGCCAGATGGCCGGATCAGCCCCAGCATTTT TRBV20-1 few 14 NA TRBJ1-5
CASRPTGGGGGNTIYF TGTGCCAGCAGACCTACAGGGGGTGGGGGTGGAAACACCATATATTTT TRBV6-1 NA 16 TRBD1 TRBJ1-3
CSALVPPRGVHYGYTF TGCAGTGCCTTAGTTCCGCCGAGGGGGGTGCACTATGGCTACACCTTC TRBV20-1 NA 16 NA TRBJ1-2
CASSQAGLAGLTDNNEQFF TGCGCCAGCAGCCAAGCCGGACTAGCGGGCCTGACCGACAACAATGAGCAGTTCTTC TRBV4-1 NA 19 TRBD2 TRBJ2-1
CATSRDERDTQYF TGTGCCACCAGCAGAGACGAGCGAGATACGCAGTATTTT TRBV15 few 13 NA TRBJ2-3
CASSFAGQGNYEQYF TGCGCCAGCAGCTTTGCTGGACAGGGTAACTACGAGCAGTACTTC TRBV5-1 NA 15 TRBD1 TRBJ2-7
CSAPLWGKNNEQFF TGCAGTGCTCCCTTATGGGGGAAGAACAATGAGCAGTTCTTC TRBV20-1 NA 14 NA TRBJ2-1
CASSIVGGRSNQPQHF TGTGCCAGTAGTATCGTCGGGGGTAGGAGCAATCAGCCCCAGCATTTT TRBV19 NA 16 NA TRBJ1-5
CASSSWTSGRDTQYF TGTGCCAGCAGCTCCTGGACTAGCGGGAGAGATACGCAGTATTTT TRBV7-2 few 15 TRBD2 TRBJ2-3
CASSFTGTGGYEQYF TGTGCCAGCAGTTTCACCGGGACAGGGGGCTACGAGCAGTACTTC TRBV6-5 NA 15 TRBD1 TRBJ2-7